This TCR beta chain was identified during a study of cytomegalovirus exposure and HLA in healthy donors. Points from the study as a whole: Altogether, more than 150 TCR beta chains were recorded as cytomegalovirus-associated.

Note on this clone: Its target is unknown.

The V and J ends lost 1 base and 4 bases respectively, with 14 bases between them. The CDR3 extends over 15 amino acids. TCRdb's table, derived via immunoSEQ multiplex PCR, lists solely in-frame clones and lacks some. The sample holds under 200,000 clones, about nine tenths seen once. Source material: PBMCs. The clonotype originates from a man between 18 and 29 years old in good health and CMV-seropositive. This chain connects TRBV23-1 to TRBJ2-7, with D perhaps matching TRBD1 (5 bases). TRBV23-1 is an ORF, and what it does is uncertain. For the CDR3, the DNA is TGCGCCAGCAGTCAATTCAGTTCAGGGTCTTACGAGCAGTACTTC. Protein product: CASSQFSSGSYEQYF.